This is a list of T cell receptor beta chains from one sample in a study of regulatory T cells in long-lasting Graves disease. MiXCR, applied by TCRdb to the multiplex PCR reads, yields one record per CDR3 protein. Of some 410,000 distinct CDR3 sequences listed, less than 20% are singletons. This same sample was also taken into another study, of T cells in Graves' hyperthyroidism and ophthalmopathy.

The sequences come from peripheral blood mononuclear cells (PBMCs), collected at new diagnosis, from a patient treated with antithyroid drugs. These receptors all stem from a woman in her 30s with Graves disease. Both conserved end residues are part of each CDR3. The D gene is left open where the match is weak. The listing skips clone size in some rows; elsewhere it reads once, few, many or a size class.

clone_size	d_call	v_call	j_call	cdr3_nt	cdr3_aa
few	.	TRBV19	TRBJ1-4	TGTGCCAGTAGTCCCCAGGAGAAGGGGATGGCTAATGAAAAACTGTTTTTT	CASSPQEKGMANEKLFF
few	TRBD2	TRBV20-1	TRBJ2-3	TGCAGTGCTAGTAGCGGGTTCACAGATACGCAGTATTTT	CSASSGFTDTQYF
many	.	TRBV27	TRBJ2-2	TGTGCCAGCACGGACTCGAACACCGGGGAGCTGTTTTTT	CASTDSNTGELFF
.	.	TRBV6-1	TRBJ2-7	TGTGCCAGCAGTGATCCGGGACGGCTTTTCTACGAGCAGTACTTC	CASSDPGRLFYEQYF
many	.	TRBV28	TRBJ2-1	TGTGCCAGCACCCGTGGGAGCGGAGCCTACAATGAGCAGTTCTTC	CASTRGSGAYNEQFF
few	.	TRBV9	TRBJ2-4	TGTGCCAGCAGCGTACTTCTCAGGGTGCGGCCAGCCAAAAACATTCAGTACTTC	CASSVLLRVRPAKNIQYF
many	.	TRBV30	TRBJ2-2	TGTGCCTGGAGTAGAGGACCGAGCACCGGGGAGCTGTTTTTT	CAWSRGPSTGELFF
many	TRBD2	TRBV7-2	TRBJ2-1	TGTGCCAGCAGCTTAACCGGGACTAGCGGGGTCAATGAGCAGTTCTTC	CASSLTGTSGVNEQFF
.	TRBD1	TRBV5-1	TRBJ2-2	TGCGCCAGCAGCTTCCTTATGTCGGACAGGGGTTACACCGGGGAGCTGTTTTTT	CASSFLMSDRGYTGELFF
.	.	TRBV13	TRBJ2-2	TGTGCCAGCAGCTCTGGACAGAGGGAGGACACCGGGGAGCTGTTTTTT	CASSSGQREDTGELFF
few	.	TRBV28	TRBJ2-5	TGTGCCAGCAGTCCCCTCCCGTCGGAGACCCAGTACTTC	CASSPLPSETQYF
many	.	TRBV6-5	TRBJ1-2	TGTGCCAGCAGTTATCTGCTTTCCTATGGCTACACCTTC	CASSYLLSYGYTF
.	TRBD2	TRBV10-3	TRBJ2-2	TGTGCCACGGGACTAGCGGAGAACACCGGGGAGCTGTTTTTT	CATGLAENTGELFF
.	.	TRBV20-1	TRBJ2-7	TGCAGTGCTAGAGTTTGGCCCGTAGGAGTCCCCTACGAGCAGTACTTC	CSARVWPVGVPYEQYF
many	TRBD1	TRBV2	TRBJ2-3	TGTGCCAGCAGTGGTGACAGGGGGGAGACAGATACGCAGTATTTT	CASSGDRGETDTQYF
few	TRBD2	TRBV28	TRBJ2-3	TGTGCCAGCAGTCCCTTCGGGAGGGGAACAGATACGCAGTATTTT	CASSPFGRGTDTQYF
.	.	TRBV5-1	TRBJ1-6	TGCGCCAGTTCCCCGGCGGGGAACCTCGAACCCCTCCACTTT	CASSPAGNLEPLHF
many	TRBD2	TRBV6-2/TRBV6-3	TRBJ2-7	TGTGCCAGCGCCGGACTAGCGGGACTATCCGAGCAGTACTTC	CASAGLAGLSEQYF
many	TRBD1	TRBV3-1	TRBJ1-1	TGTGCCAGCAGCCAGACAGGGTACACTGAAGCTTTCTTT	CASSQTGYTEAFF
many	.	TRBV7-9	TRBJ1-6	TGTGCCAGCAGCTTAGCGCTCGGGGGGCTCCGGCCCCTCCACTTT	CASSLALGGLRPLHF
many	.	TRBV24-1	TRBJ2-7	TGTGCCACCAGTGATCCCGGGTCTGGCGAGCAGTACTTC	CATSDPGSGEQYF
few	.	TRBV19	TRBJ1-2	TGTGCCAGTAGTATTGACAGGACGGGACGAGACTATGGCTACACCTTC	CASSIDRTGRDYGYTF
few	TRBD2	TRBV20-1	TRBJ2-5	TGCAGTGTAGAGGGATCGGCTAGCGGGAGAGAACCAAGAGAGACCCAGTACTTC	CSVEGSASGREPRETQYF
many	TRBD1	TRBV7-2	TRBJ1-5	TGTGCCAGCAGCCAGACAGGGCCAGTCTGGCCCCAGCATTTT	CASSQTGPVWPQHF
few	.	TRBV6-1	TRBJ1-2	TGTGCCAGCGCCTCCGTAGGGACGGGTGGCTACACCTTC	CASASVGTGGYTF
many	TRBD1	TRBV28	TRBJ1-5	TGTGCCAGCAGACCGGACAGGGATGGAGCCAATCAGCCCCAGCATTTT	CASRPDRDGANQPQHF
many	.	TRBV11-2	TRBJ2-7	TGTGCCAGCAGCTCATTTCTGCGACTAGGGACCTACGAGCAGTACTTC	CASSSFLRLGTYEQYF
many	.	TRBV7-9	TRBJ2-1	TGTGCCAGCAGCTTACAGATCTTGACAGCTAGTAACAATGAGCAGTTCTTC	CASSLQILTASNNEQFF
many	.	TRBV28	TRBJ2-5	TGTGCCAGCAGTTTAGAAGGGGGGCCCACGGAGACCCAGTACTTC	CASSLEGGPTETQYF
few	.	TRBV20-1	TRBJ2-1	TGCAGTGCCGTACAGGGAGATGAGCAGTTCTTC	CSAVQGDEQFF
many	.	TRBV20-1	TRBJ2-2	TGCAGTGCTAGAATCTCTGGGAACACCGGGGAGCTGTTTTTT	CSARISGNTGELFF
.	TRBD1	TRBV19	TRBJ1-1	TGTGCCAGTAGTTTGCTATCAGGGGGAGGGAGCGAAGCTTTCTTT	CASSLLSGGGSEAFF
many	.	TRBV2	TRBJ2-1	TGTGCCAGCAGCCTCGGACACCTCAATGAGCAGTTCTTC	CASSLGHLNEQFF
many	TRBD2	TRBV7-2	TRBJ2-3	TGTGCCAGCAGCCAACGGGGGGAAGACACAGATACGCAGTATTTT	CASSQRGEDTDTQYF
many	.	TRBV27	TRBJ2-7	TGTGCCAGCAGAAAGGGAACCGGCTACGAGCAGTACTTC	CASRKGTGYEQYF
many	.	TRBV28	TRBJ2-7	TGTGCCAGCACGAGCCCCGGGGCCCCTCTCGCCTACGAGCAGTACTTC	CASTSPGAPLAYEQYF
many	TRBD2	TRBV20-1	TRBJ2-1	TGCAGTGCTATGGTCACCGCGGAGCGGGGTGAGCAGTTCTTC	CSAMVTAERGEQFF
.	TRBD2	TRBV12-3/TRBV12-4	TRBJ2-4	TGTGCCAGCAGTCTTCGGGCTTTCGGTGGACTAGCGGGCTCAGGGGGTGGAAACATTCAGTACTTC	CASSLRAFGGLAGSGGGNIQYF
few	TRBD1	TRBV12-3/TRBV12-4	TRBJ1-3	TGTGCCAGCAGTTTCTCGTGGGACAGCTCTGGAAACACCATATATTTT	CASSFSWDSSGNTIYF
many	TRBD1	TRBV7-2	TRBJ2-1	TGTGCCAGCAGGCACCGACAGGGGGCCGATGAGCAGTTCTTC	CASRHRQGADEQFF
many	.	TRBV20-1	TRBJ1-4	TGCAGTGCCTTCCTACCACGGGACGGAAAACTGTTTTTT	CSAFLPRDGKLFF
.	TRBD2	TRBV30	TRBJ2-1	TGTGCCTGGAGTGGCCGGGGGGGCTCCTACAATGAGCAGTTCTTC	CAWSGRGGSYNEQFF
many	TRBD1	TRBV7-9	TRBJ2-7	TGTGCCAGCAGCTTAGGTGCTGGGACAGCCTACGAGCAGTACTTC	CASSLGAGTAYEQYF
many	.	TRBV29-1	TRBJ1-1	TGCAGCGCCATAAATCAGGAGAACACTGAAGCTTTCTTT	CSAINQENTEAFF
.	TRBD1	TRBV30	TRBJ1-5	TGTGCCTGGATGGGGACAGGCAATCAGCCCCAGCATTTT	CAWMGTGNQPQHF
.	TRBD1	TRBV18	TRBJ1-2	TGTGCCAGCTCACCACGGGACAGGGAGAAGTATGGCTACACCTTC	CASSPRDREKYGYTF